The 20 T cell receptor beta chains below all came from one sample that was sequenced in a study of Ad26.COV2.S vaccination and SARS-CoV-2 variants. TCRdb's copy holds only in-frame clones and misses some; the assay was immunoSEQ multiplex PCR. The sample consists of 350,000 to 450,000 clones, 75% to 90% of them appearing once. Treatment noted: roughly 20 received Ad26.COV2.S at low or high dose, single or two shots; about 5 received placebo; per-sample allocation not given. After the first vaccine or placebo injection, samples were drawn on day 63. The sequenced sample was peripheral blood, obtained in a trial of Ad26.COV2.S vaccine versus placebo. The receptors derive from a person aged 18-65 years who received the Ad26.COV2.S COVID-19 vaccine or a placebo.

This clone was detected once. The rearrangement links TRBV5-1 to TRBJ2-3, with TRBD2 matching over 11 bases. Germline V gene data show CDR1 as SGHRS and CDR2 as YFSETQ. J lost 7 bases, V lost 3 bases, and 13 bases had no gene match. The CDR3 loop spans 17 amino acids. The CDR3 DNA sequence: TGCGCCAGCAGCTCAACCCACACTAGCGGGAGTAGGCATACGCAGTATTTT. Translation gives CASSSTHTSGSRHTQYF.

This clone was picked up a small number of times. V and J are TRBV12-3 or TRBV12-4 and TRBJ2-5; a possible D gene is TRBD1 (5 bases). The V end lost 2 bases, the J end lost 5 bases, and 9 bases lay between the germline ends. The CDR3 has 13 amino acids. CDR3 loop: CASSLYQGETQYF. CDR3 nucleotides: TGTGCCAGCAGTTTATACCAGGGCGAGACCCAGTACTTC.

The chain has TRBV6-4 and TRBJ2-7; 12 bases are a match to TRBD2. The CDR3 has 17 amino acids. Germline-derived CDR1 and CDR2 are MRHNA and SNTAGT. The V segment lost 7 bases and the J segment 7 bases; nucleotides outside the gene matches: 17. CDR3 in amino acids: CASNLWPSGRVCWEQYF. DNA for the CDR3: TGTGCCAGCAATTTATGGCCTAGCGGGAGGGTCTGTTGGGAGCAGTACTTC.

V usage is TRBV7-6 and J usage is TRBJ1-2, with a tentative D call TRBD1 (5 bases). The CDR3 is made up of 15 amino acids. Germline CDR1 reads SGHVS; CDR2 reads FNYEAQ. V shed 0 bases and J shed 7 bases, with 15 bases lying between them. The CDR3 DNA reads TGTGCCAGCAGCTTAGCCGAGGGGAGAGGGTTTGGCTACACCTTC. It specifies CASSLAEGRGFGYTF.

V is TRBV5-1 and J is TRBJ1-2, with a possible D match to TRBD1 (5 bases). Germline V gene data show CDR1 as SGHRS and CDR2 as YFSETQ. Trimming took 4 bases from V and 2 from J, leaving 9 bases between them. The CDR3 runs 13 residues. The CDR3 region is CASSPGGNYGYTF. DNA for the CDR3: TGCGCCAGCAGCCCCGGGGGAAACTATGGCTACACCTTC.

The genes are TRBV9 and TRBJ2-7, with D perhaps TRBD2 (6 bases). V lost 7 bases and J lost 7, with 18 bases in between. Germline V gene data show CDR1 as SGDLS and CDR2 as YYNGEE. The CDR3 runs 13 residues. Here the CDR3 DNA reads TGTGCCAGCTCGTCGCCCGGGAGAGGAGAGCAGTACTTC. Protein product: CASSSPGRGEQYF. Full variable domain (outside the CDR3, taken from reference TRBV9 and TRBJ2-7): DSGVTQTPKHLITATGQRVTLRCSPRSGDLSVYWYQQSLDQGLQFLIQYYNGEERAKGNILERFSAQQFPDLHSELNLSSLELGDSALYFCASSSPGRGEQYFGPGTRLTVT.

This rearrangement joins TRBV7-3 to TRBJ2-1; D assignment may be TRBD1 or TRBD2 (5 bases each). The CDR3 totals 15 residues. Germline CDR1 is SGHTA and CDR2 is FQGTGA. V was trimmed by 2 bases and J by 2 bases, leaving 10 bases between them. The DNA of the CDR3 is TGTGCCAGCAGCTTAGGGGGTAACACCTACAATGAGCAGTTCTTC. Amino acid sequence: CASSLGGNTYNEQFF.

The CDR3 protein is CASSSSGRANYEQYF. CDR3 DNA sequence: TGTGCCAGCAGCTCAAGCGGGAGGGCTAACTACGAGCAGTACTTC. The rearrangement uses TRBV9 and TRBJ2-7; TRBD2 matches at 10 bases. The CDR3 has 15 residues. The ends lost 4 bases at V and 3 bases at J; junction bases unmatched: 7. Germline V gene sequence: CDR1 SGDLS, CDR2 YYNGEE.

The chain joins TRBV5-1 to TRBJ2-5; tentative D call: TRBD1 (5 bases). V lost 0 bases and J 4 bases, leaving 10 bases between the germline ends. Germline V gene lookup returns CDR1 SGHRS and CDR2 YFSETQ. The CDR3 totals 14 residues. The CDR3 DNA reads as TGCGCCAGCAGCTTGGAAAGGGGTTCAGAGACCCAGTACTTC. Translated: CASSLERGSETQYF.

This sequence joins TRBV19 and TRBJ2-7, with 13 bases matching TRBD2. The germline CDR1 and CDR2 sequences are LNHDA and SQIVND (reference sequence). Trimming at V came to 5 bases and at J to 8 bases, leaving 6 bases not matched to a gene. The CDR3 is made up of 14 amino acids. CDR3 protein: CASSSGLAGVQQYF. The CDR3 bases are TGTGCCAGTAGTTCCGGACTAGCGGGAGTACAGCAGTACTTC.

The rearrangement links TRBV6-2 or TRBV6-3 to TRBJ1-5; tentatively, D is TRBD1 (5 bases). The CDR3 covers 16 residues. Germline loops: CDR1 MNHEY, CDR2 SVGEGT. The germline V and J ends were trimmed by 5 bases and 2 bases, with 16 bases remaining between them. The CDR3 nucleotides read TGTGCCAGCAGTCCCCGTGGCCGAGGGGGCAATCAGCCCCAGCATTTT. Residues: CASSPRGRGGNQPQHF.

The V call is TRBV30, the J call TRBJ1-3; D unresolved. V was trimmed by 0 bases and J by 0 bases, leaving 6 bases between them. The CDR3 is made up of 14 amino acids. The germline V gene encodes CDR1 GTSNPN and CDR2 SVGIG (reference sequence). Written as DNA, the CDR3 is TGTGCCTGGAGTGTACAGACCTCTGGAAACACCATATATTTT. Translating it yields CAWSVQTSGNTIYF.

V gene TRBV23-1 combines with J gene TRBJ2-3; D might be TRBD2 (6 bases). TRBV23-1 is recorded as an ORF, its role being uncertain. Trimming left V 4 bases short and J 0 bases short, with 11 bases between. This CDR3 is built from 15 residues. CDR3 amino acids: CASSPELASTDTQYF. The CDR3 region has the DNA TGCGCCAGCAGTCCAGAACTAGCTAGCACAGATACGCAGTATTTT.

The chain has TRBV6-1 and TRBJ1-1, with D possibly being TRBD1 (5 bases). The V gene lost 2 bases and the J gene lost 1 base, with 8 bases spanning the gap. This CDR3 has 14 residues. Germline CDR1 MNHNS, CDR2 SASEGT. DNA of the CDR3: TGTGCCAGCAGTGAAATGACAGCGAACACTGAAGCTTTCTTT. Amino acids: CASSEMTANTEAFF.

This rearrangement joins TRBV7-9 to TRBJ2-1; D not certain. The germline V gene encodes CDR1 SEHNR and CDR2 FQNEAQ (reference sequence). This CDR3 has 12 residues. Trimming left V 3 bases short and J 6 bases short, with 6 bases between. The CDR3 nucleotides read TGTGCCAGCAGCTTGAAAAGCAATGAGCAGTTCTTC. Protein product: CASSLKSNEQFF. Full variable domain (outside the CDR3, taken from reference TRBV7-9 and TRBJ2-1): DTGVSQNPRHKITKRGQNVTFRCDPISEHNRLYWYRQTLGQGPEFLTYFQNEAQLEKSRLLSDRFSAERPKGSFSTLEIQRTEQGDSAMYLCASSLKSNEQFFGPGTRLTVL.

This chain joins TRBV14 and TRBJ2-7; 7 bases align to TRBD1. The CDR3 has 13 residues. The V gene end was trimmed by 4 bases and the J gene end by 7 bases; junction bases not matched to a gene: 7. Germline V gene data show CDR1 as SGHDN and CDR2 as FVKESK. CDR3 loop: CASSRTGDREQYF. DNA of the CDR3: TGTGCCAGCAGCCGAACAGGGGATCGGGAGCAGTACTTC.

The CDR3: CASGGQASSYEQYF. The CDR3 coding sequence is TGTGCCAGTGGAGGACAGGCCAGCTCCTACGAGCAGTACTTC. V and J are TRBV19 and TRBJ2-7; 7 bases line up with TRBD1. CDR1 is LNHDA and CDR2 is SQIVND in the germline V gene (reference sequence). The V and J ends lost 8 bases and 0 bases, in that order; junction bases with no gene match: 7. The CDR3 is made up of 14 amino acids.

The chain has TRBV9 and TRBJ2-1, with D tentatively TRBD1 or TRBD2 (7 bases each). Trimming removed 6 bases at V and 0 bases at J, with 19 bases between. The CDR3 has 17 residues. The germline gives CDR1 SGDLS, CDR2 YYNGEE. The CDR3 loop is CASTPGGGPSSYNEQFF. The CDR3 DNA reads TGTGCCAGCACCCCAGGGGGGGGGCCTAGCTCCTACAATGAGCAGTTCTTC.

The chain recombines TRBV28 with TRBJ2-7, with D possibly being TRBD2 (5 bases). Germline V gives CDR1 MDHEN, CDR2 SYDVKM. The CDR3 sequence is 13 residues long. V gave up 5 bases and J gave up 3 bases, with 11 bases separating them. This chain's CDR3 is CASSPDLYYEQYF. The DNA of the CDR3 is TGTGCCAGCAGTCCGGACTTGTACTACGAGCAGTACTTC.

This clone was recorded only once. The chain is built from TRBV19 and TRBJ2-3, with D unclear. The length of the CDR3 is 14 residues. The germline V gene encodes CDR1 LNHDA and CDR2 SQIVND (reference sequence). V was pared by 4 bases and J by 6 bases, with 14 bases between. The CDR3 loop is CASSNLPSGDTQYF. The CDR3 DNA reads TGTGCCAGTAGTAACCTTCCCTCCGGGGATACGCAGTATTTT.